This TCR beta chain was retrieved from a study of Tregs in tolerant kidney transplant recipients. Overall study results and limits: Biological reproducibility was not directly addressed, but technical replication error appeared minimal. Activated donor B cell expansion appeared to reveal the most relevant donor-specific TCRbeta repertoire.

Unstimulated regulatory T cells (CD4+CD25+CD127-), CD4+CD25- non-regulatory cells, CD4 and CD8 cells were FACS-sorted from thawed PBMCs. The CDR3 has 15 amino acids. The germline CDR1 and CDR2 sequences are MNHEY and SVGAGI. The trim removed 5 bases at V and 5 bases at J, leaving 7 bases unmatched. This clone was counted between two and nine times. Its antigen is still unknown. Some clones are missing from TCRdb's copy, which holds only in-frame ones; the method was immunoSEQ multiplex PCR. In the table there are about 240,000 clones, about 80% of which are singletons. The source is a human donor in good health. Sequencing used CD4+ T cells from blood. The chain joins TRBV6-5 to TRBJ1-5, with 9 bases aligning to TRBD1. The CDR3 DNA follows: TGTGCCAGCAGTGCTGAGACAGGGGGGCATCAGCCCCAGCATTTT. This sequence encodes CASSAETGGHQPQHF.